The 30 T cell receptor beta chains below all came from one sample that was sequenced in a study of blood T cells in healthy people across ages. Using a J-beta primer mix together with a sample-barcoded 5' primer, a second PCR was run for about 7 to 12 cycles. TCRdb recomputed calls from the 5' RACE reads with MiXCR, one row per CDR3 protein. The sample lists about 830,000 distinct CDR3 sequences, about three fifths seen once, with around 20% in the top ten. The sequencing input was blood. The receptor set was obtained from a man in his thirties or forties in good health.

V gene TRBV20-1 combines with J gene TRBJ1-5; 8 nucleotides match TRBD1. Germline V gene sequence: CDR1 DFQATT, CDR2 SNEGSKA (reference sequence). Trimming at V came to 6 bases and at J to 5 bases, leaving 9 bases not matched to a gene. The CDR3 is made up of 14 amino acids. The CDR3 nucleotides read TGCAGTGCCCCTGGACAGGGCGGGGATCAGCCCCAGCATTTT. Translated, it gives CSAPGQGGDQPQHF.

There are a few counts of this clonotype. The chain couples TRBV20-1 to TRBJ2-4, with TRBD2 matching over 13 bases. Germline V gene lookup returns CDR1 DFQATT and CDR2 SNEGSKA (reference sequence). The CDR3 has 15 residues. Unmatched junction bases numbered 11, after V lost 1 base and J lost 14 bases. The CDR3 DNA follows: TGCAGTGCTAGAGCTATGACTAGCGGGAGGCCAGAGGAGTACTTC. Encoded protein: CSARAMTSGRPEEYF.

This chain joins TRBV7-2 and TRBJ1-5; maybe TRBD1 (5 bases). V lost 5 bases and J 6 bases, leaving 11 bases between the germline ends. CDR3 size: 13 residues. Per the germline V gene, CDR1 is SGHTA and CDR2 is FQGNSA. The chain's CDR3 is CASSGGNGQPQHF. CDR3 in DNA: TGTGCCAGCAGCGGGGGAAACGGTCAGCCCCAGCATTTT. The full variable domain, in which reference TRBV7-2 and TRBJ1-5 provide the parts outside the CDR3, is GAGVSQSPSNKVTEKGKDVELRCDPISGHTALYWYRQSLGQGLEFLIYFQGNSAPDKSGLPSDRFSAERTGGSVSTLTIQRTQQEDSAVYLCASSGGNGQPQHFGDGTRLSIL.

The rearrangement links TRBV3-1 to TRBJ2-5; TRBD1 might be the D (5 bases). Germline CDR1 reads LGHDT; CDR2 reads YNNKEL (reference sequence). The germline V and J ends were trimmed by 4 bases and 11 bases, with 26 bases remaining between them. The CDR3 has 16 residues. This CDR3 is CASSPQSIGHPHEQYF. In DNA form, the CDR3 reads TGTGCCAGCAGCCCCCAAAGTATCGGACACCCCCATGAGCAGTACTTC.

This clonotype appeared many times. This chain joins TRBV10-3 and TRBJ2-5, with 7 bases that match TRBD1. The junction had 4 bases not matched to a gene; V was cut back by 0 bases and J by 3 bases. The CDR3 is 15 residues long. Germline loops: CDR1 ENHRY, CDR2 SYGVKD. CDR3 coding DNA: TGTGCCATCAGTGAGTCTCAAACAGGGGAAGAGACCCAGTACTTC. Translation gives CAISESQTGEETQYF.

This chain links TRBV6-1 with TRBJ2-3; TRBD1 is a possible D gene (5 bases). This CDR3 region has 15 residues. Germline values: CDR1 MNHNS, CDR2 SASEGT. Trimming took 2 bases from V and 0 from J, leaving 9 bases between them. CDR3 region: CASSEQGTSTDTQYF. The CDR3 DNA follows: TGTGCCAGCAGTGAACAGGGAACTAGCACAGATACGCAGTATTTT.

The genes are TRBV7-2 and TRBJ1-4; no clear D gene. Looked up from germline, CDR1 is SGHTA and CDR2 is FQGNSA. Trimming left V 5 bases short and J 7 bases short, with 17 bases between. The length of the CDR3 is 15 residues. As DNA, the CDR3 is TGTGCCAGCAGCGCTCGCGGTAGAGGTGGTGAAAAACTGTTTTTT. This sequence encodes CASSARGRGGEKLFF.

The table lists this clonotype with a few counts. J is TRBJ2-1 and V is TRBV7-2, with D perhaps matching TRBD2 (6 bases). The CDR3 runs 14 residues. Germline V gene sequence: CDR1 SGHTA, CDR2 FQGNSA. The V gene lost 6 bases and the J gene lost 0 bases, with 9 bases spanning the gap. The CDR3 protein is CASRRDFSYNEQFF. The CDR3 region has the DNA TGTGCCAGCAGAAGGGACTTCTCCTACAATGAGCAGTTCTTC.

V and J are TRBV20-1 and TRBJ2-7; TRBD2 matches at 16 bases. Germline V gives CDR1 DFQATT, CDR2 SNEGSKA (reference sequence). V shed 5 bases and J 0 bases; nucleotides not matched to a gene: 16. The CDR3 is 20 amino acids. CDR3 residues: CSAVTHLPGTSGRDSYEQYF. The CDR3 DNA sequence: TGCAGTGCTGTAACCCATCTCCCCGGGACTAGCGGGAGGGACTCCTACGAGCAGTACTTC.

Of note for this clonotype: The germline gene is not matched at one end of the junction; a read error may be the cause. This chain's CDR3 is CATSRDLGSGSYEQHF. CDR3 in DNA: TGTGCCACCAGCAGAGATCTCGGAAGCGGGTCCTACGAGCAGCACTTC. The chain recombines TRBV15 with TRBJ2-7; D is possibly TRBD2 (6 bases). Germline V CDR1 and CDR2: LNHNV, YYDKDF (reference sequence). This CDR3 is 16 amino acids long.

Ten or more counts support this clonotype. The chain is built from TRBV11-2 and TRBJ2-7, with a weak D call TRBD2 (5 bases). V was clipped by 5 bases and J by 0 bases, with 17 bases between them. The CDR3 sequence is 16 residues long. Germline loops: CDR1 SGHAT, CDR2 FQNNGV. The CDR3 sequence is CASSLSRTGTSYEQYF. The CDR3 coding sequence is TGTGCCAGCAGCCTATCCCGGACTGGTACCTCCTACGAGCAGTACTTC. The full variable domain, with the rest looked up from reference TRBV11-2 and TRBJ2-7, is EAGVAQSPRYKIIEKRQSVAFWCNPISGHATLYWYQQILGQGPKLLIQFQNNGVVDDSQLPKDRFSAERLKGVDSTLKIQPAKLEDSAVYLCASSLSRTGTSYEQYFGPGTRLTVT.

The DNA of the CDR3 is TGCAGTGCGGGGACTAGCGGGAATCGGGGTCCTACGAGAGGGCAGTACTTC. This translates into CSAGTSGNRGPTRGQYF. The genes are TRBV20-1 and TRBJ2-7, with 13 bases that match TRBD2. Germline CDR1 reads DFQATT; CDR2 reads SNEGSKA (reference sequence). V shed 6 bases, J shed 9 bases, and the junction held 20 bases outside the gene matches. This CDR3 contains 17 residues.

The chain recombines TRBV20-1 with TRBJ2-1; TRBD1 is a possible D gene (5 bases). Germline V lookup: CDR1 DFQATT, CDR2 SNEGSKA (reference sequence). Trimming pared 3 bases from V and 6 bases from J, leaving 15 bases between. This CDR3 spans 14 amino acids. The CDR3 DNA is TGCAGTGCTAGGGTGGCGCTAGGGGTCAATGAGCAGTTCTTC. Its protein product is CSARVALGVNEQFF.

The chain carries TRBV20-1 and TRBJ2-5; tentative D call: TRBD2 (6 bases). Germline CDR1 and CDR2: DFQATT and SNEGSKA (reference sequence). V gave up 3 bases and J gave up 11 bases, with 22 bases separating them. CDR3 length equals 14 residues. CDR3 coding DNA: TGCAGTGCTAGGCGTGGGGAAGCGGGCAATGAGCAGTACTTC. Translation: CSARRGEAGNEQYF.

The V call is TRBV20-1, the J call TRBJ2-7, with 9 bases that match TRBD1. Per germline, CDR1 DFQATT and CDR2 SNEGSKA (reference sequence). The J segment lost 2 bases and the V segment lost 3 bases, leaving 8 bases of the junction unmatched. The CDR3 is made up of 15 amino acids. CDR3 protein: CSARAGQGSTYEQYF. In DNA, the CDR3 is TGCAGTGCTAGGGCGGGACAGGGAAGCACCTACGAGCAGTACTTC.

The chain has TRBV29-1 and TRBJ2-5; D is perhaps TRBD1 (6 bases). The J call may be wrong; the DNA end is better matched by TRBJ2-7. The CDR3 sequence is 15 residues long. CDR1 and CDR2 (germline): SQVTM, ANQGSEA. CDR3 region: CSVEGGPSWGGEQYF. The CDR3 nucleotides are TGCAGCGTTGAAGGGGGGCCCTCATGGGGCGGCGAGCAGTACTTC.

As to this clonotype: One end of the junction varies from germline; a read error may be responsible. This rearrangement joins TRBV24-1 to TRBJ2-1, with D perhaps matching TRBD2 (5 bases). Germline CDR1 reads KGHDR; CDR2 reads SFDVKD. The CDR3 is made up of 14 amino acids. The CDR3 DNA reads as TGTGCCACCAGTGCTAGCTCCCCCTACGATGAGCAGTTCTTC. It translates to CATSASSPYDEQFF.

This chain joins TRBV20-1 and TRBJ2-7; D perhaps matches TRBD2 (5 bases). The assigned J gene may be wrong: the sequence end matches TRBJ2-5 better. This CDR3 has 14 residues. Germline values: CDR1 DFQATT, CDR2 SNEGSKA (reference sequence). As DNA, the CDR3 is TGCAGTGCTAGAGACACCCGGGATCAAGAGACCCAGTACTTC. The encoded protein is CSARDTRDQETQYF.

The V call is TRBV20-1, the J call TRBJ2-4; 12 positions match TRBD2. TRBJ2-7 explains the end of the DNA better; the J call may be wrong. The CDR3 loop spans 15 amino acids. Germline V gene lookup returns CDR1 DFQATT and CDR2 SNEGSKA (reference sequence). The DNA for the CDR3 is TGCAGTGCTAGAGTAACTAGCGGGGGGCCTTACGAGCAGTACTTC. Translated, it gives CSARVTSGGPYEQYF.

The gene calls are TRBV29-1 and TRBJ2-1; a weak D match, TRBD2 (6 bases). This CDR3 is built from 13 residues. Germline V CDR1 and CDR2: SQVTM, ANQGSEA. The V end lost 6 bases, the J end lost 6 bases, and 15 bases lay between the germline ends. CDR3 region: CSVGRDRANEQFF. The CDR3 DNA follows: TGCAGCGTGGGGCGGGACCGCGCCAATGAGCAGTTCTTC.

The chain combines TRBV15 with TRBJ2-1, with 8 bases aligning to TRBD1. V lost 0 bases, J lost 8 bases, and 9 bases stayed unmatched. The germline gives CDR1 LNHNV, CDR2 YYDKDF (reference sequence). The CDR3 loop spans 16 amino acids. CDR3 loop: CATSREVGQGFDEQFF. The CDR3 DNA reads TGTGCCACCAGCAGAGAAGTTGGACAGGGTTTTGATGAGCAGTTCTTC.

Ten or more counts support this clonotype. This chain links TRBV7-2 with TRBJ2-7; D tentatively reads TRBD1 or TRBD2 (5 bases each). Trimming pared 3 bases from V and 3 bases from J, leaving 15 bases between. CDR3 length: 15 amino acids. Germline V gene lookup returns CDR1 SGHTA and CDR2 FQGNSA. CDR3 region: CASSFLDGAFYEQYF. CDR3 coding DNA: TGTGCCAGCAGCTTTCTTGACGGGGCCTTCTACGAGCAGTACTTC. Complete variable domain (other parts from reference TRBV7-2 and TRBJ2-7): GAGVSQSPSNKVTEKGKDVELRCDPISGHTALYWYRQSLGQGLEFLIYFQGNSAPDKSGLPSDRFSAERTGGSVSTLTIQRTQQEDSAVYLCASSFLDGAFYEQYFGPGTRLTVT.

With respect to this clonotype: A read error may be the cause here, since a much bigger clone is one base away. The chain employs TRBV2 and TRBJ2-7, with 7 bases lining up with TRBD2. This CDR3 spans 11 amino acids. Germline V gene data show CDR1 as SNHLY and CDR2 as FYNNEI. Germline trimming cut 4 bases from V and 10 bases from J; bases unmatched to any gene: 4. This CDR3 reads CASSGREAQYF. The CDR3 DNA sequence: TGTGCCAGCAGTGGTCGGGAGGCCCAGTACTTC.

This clonotype appeared many times. CDR3 loop: CASSSGTGIYNEQFF. In nucleotides, the CDR3 is TGTGCCAGCAGCTCCGGGACAGGGATTTACAATGAGCAGTTCTTC. This rearrangement joins TRBV7-9 to TRBJ2-1; 9 nucleotides match TRBD1. Unmatched junction bases numbered 5, after V lost 4 bases and J lost 4 bases. The germline V gene has CDR1 SEHNR and CDR2 FQNEAQ (reference sequence). CDR3 size: 15 residues.

V is TRBV11-2 and J is TRBJ1-2; D is unclear. V lost 0 bases to trimming and J lost 2 bases, with 10 bases between them. The CDR3 loop spans 15 amino acids. Germline lookup yields CDR1 SGHAT and CDR2 FQNNGV. CDR3 in amino acids: CASSLDNALNYGYTF. As DNA, the CDR3 is TGTGCCAGCAGCTTAGATAACGCCCTCAACTATGGCTACACCTTC.

The rearrangement uses TRBV6-2 or TRBV6-3 and TRBJ2-1, with D unresolved. V gave up 2 bases and J gave up 2 bases, with 10 bases separating them. CDR3 length: 15 amino acids. CDR1 is MNHEY, CDR2 SVGEGT, per germline. The CDR3 protein is CASSYQTSPYNEQFF. The CDR3 DNA sequence: TGTGCCAGCAGTTACCAGACGTCCCCCTACAATGAGCAGTTCTTC.

The V and J genes are TRBV4-2 and TRBJ1-5; TRBD1 might be the D (5 bases). CDR3 size: 18 residues. Germline V gives CDR1 LGHNA, CDR2 YNFKEQ. The V gene lost 0 bases and the J gene lost 5 bases, with 20 bases spanning the gap. CDR3 sequence (DNA): TGTGCCAGCAGCCAAGAAAACATTGGGGTACTAGGGGATCAGCCCCAGCATTTT. Its protein is CASSQENIGVLGDQPQHF.

The sample holds many counts of this clonotype. The junction shows a germline mismatch at one end, possibly a read error. This chain connects TRBV6-5 to TRBJ1-2, with D maybe TRBD1 (5 bases). This CDR3 region has 16 residues. Germline CDR1 MNHEY, CDR2 SVGAGI. The CDR3 region is CTSRSERRGQGYGYTF. CDR3 nucleotides: TGTACCAGCCGTTCTGAGAGGCGCGGCCAGGGCTATGGCTACACCTTC.

This chain links TRBV2 with TRBJ2-3, with D uncertain. V lost 4 bases and J lost 0, with 11 bases in between. The CDR3 has 15 amino acids. Germline V gene sequence: CDR1 SNHLY, CDR2 FYNNEI. CDR3 region: CASSVKAISTDTQYF. The CDR3 DNA reads TGTGCCAGCAGTGTCAAGGCGATTAGCACAGATACGCAGTATTTT.

The gene calls are TRBV20-1 and TRBJ2-1, with 10 bases identical to TRBD2. Losses at the gene ends were 4 bases for V and 3 bases for J; bases not matched to a gene: 6. CDR1 and CDR2 from the germline V gene are DFQATT and SNEGSKA (reference sequence). This CDR3 spans 15 amino acids. The CDR3 DNA sequence: TGCAGTGCTACCCTAGCGGGAGATAACTACAATGAGCAGTTCTTC. This translates into CSATLAGDNYNEQFF.